Below, 14 T cell receptor beta chains from the same sample are listed, as sequenced in a study of a mutant IDH1 vaccine in newly diagnosed glioma. Antigens for these TCRs are unknown. Time point meaning: week 35, safety follow-up. It was 300 ug of mutant IDH1 20-mer peptide that made up each vaccine dose, given with topical imiquimod. TCRdb keeps only in-frame clones here, not all; method: immunoSEQ multiplex PCR. This sample has about 45,000 clones, with about 92% found just once. The sequences come from PBMCs, collected from a glioma patient whose treatment included an IDH1 peptide vaccine. Source of these receptors: a man aged 45-65 years with glioma.

The rearrangement links TRBV12-1 to TRBJ2-5; TRBD1, the table's D call, was not compared with the DNA. TRBV12-1 is designated a pseudogene. CDR3 length equals 17 residues. The CDR3 bases are TGTGCCAGCAGCTTGCGGCCCGGGACAGAGATCCAAGAGACCCAGTACTTC. This encodes CASSLRPGTEIQETQYF.

The genes are TRBV6-5 and TRBJ1-2; TRBD1 matches 8 bases. From germline, CDR1 is MNHEY and CDR2 SVGAGI. The CDR3 consists of 14 residues. The V gene end was trimmed by 7 bases and the J gene end by 8 bases; junction bases not matched to a gene: 12. Here the CDR3 reads CASTRTGRQEGYTF. The CDR3 coding sequence is TGTGCCAGCACTAGGACAGGGCGGCAGGAAGGCTACACCTTC.

The V and J genes are TRBV5-1 and TRBJ1-3; D gene unclear. The CDR3 contains 14 residues. Per germline, CDR1 SGHRS and CDR2 YFSETQ. Trimming cost V 0 bases and J 3 bases, with 7 bases left between them. CDR3 amino acids: CASSLGESGNTIYF. CDR3 nucleotides: TGCGCCAGCAGCTTGGGAGAGAGTGGAAACACCATATATTTT.

This clone was counted a single time. This chain connects TRBV28 to TRBJ1-5; D is unresolved. This CDR3 is built from 12 residues. Trimming stripped 7 bases from V and 4 bases from J, with 8 bases between. Germline V gene data show CDR1 as MDHEN and CDR2 as SYDVKM. The CDR3, as DNA: TGTGCCAGCACGGCTGGTAATCAGCCCCAGCATTTT. Translated, it gives CASTAGNQPQHF.

The chain carries TRBV6-5 and TRBJ2-1; D not resolved. The CDR3 has 15 residues. Germline CDR1 MNHEY, CDR2 SVGAGI. V was shortened by 2 bases and J by 5 bases, with 13 bases between the two germline ends. As DNA, the CDR3 is TGTGCCAGCAGTTACGCGCCCGTACAAAACAATGAGCAGTTCTTC. It translates to CASSYAPVQNNEQFF.

The chain is built from TRBV28 and TRBJ1-4; D perhaps matches TRBD1 (5 bases). CDR1 is MDHEN and CDR2 is SYDVKM in the germline V gene. V was pared by 6 bases and J by 4 bases, with 12 bases between. This CDR3 region has 14 residues. The CDR3 DNA is TGTGCCAGCAGGTGGGGCTGGGGTAATGAAAAACTGTTTTTT. Protein sequence: CASRWGWGNEKLFF.

The chain recombines TRBV27 with TRBJ2-7, with 7 positions matching TRBD1. This CDR3 has 15 amino acids. CDR1 is MNHEY, CDR2 SMNVEV, per germline (reference sequence). The V segment lost 6 bases and the J segment 3 bases; nucleotides outside the gene matches: 11. The CDR3 here is CASRQDETGRYEQYF. Written as DNA, the CDR3 is TGTGCCAGCAGACAAGACGAGACAGGGCGCTACGAGCAGTACTTC.

This chain connects TRBV5-1 to TRBJ2-1; TRBD2 matches 9 bases. The germline V gene encodes CDR1 SGHRS and CDR2 YFSETQ. This CDR3 is 16 amino acids long. The V segment lost 1 base and the J segment 6 bases; nucleotides outside the gene matches: 8. The CDR3 region has the DNA TGCGCCAGCAGCTTGAGGTCTAGCGGGGTAACCAATGAGCAGTTCTTC. Encoded protein: CASSLRSSGVTNEQFF.

J is TRBJ1-6 and V is TRBV6-5; D is uncertain. The V and J ends lost 7 bases and 4 bases respectively, with 14 bases between them. The CDR3 has 15 amino acids. In germline, CDR1 is MNHEY, CDR2 SVGAGI. The CDR3 sequence: CASTRDPRYNSPLHF. CDR3 nucleotides: TGTGCCAGCACCCGGGATCCGCGATATAATTCACCCCTCCACTTT.

In DNA, the CDR3 is TGTGCCAGCTTTAAAGACAGGAACACTGAAGCTTTCTTT. This encodes CASFKDRNTEAFF. The J gene is TRBJ1-1, the V gene TRBV19, with D possibly being TRBD1 (5 bases). The germline V gene encodes CDR1 LNHDA and CDR2 SQIVND (reference sequence). With 9 bases removed from V and 1 base from J, the gap between germline ends came to 12 bases. The CDR3 spans 13 residues.

This chain connects TRBV5-1 to TRBJ1-3; a weak D match, TRBD1 (6 bases). The germline V and J ends were trimmed by 7 bases and 0 bases, with 11 bases remaining between them. The CDR3 is 14 amino acids. In germline, CDR1 is SGHRS, CDR2 YFSETQ. This CDR3 is CASSDRSSGNTIYF. For the CDR3, the DNA is TGCGCCAGCTCTGACAGGAGCTCTGGAAACACCATATATTTT.

The gene calls are TRBV4-1 and TRBJ1-5; 9 bases align to TRBD1. In germline, CDR1 is MGHRA, CDR2 YSYEKL. V lost 0 bases and J lost 2; bases outside the gene matches: 5. The CDR3 has 17 amino acids. The CDR3 loop is CASSQDRGQGGNQPQHF. The DNA of the CDR3 is TGCGCCAGCAGCCAAGATCGGGGACAGGGTGGCAATCAGCCCCAGCATTTT.

The chain joins TRBV9 to TRBJ2-7, with 8 bases identical to TRBD1. CDR1 is SGDLS, CDR2 YYNGEE, per germline. V lost 3 bases and J lost 6; bases outside the gene matches: 8. The length of the CDR3 is 14 residues. Written as DNA, the CDR3 is TGTGCCAGCAGCGCGTTCGACAGGGGAGCCGAGCAGTACTTC. Residues: CASSAFDRGAEQYF.

The V call is TRBV2, the J call TRBJ2-5, with a tentative D call TRBD2 (5 bases). The end of the DNA fits TRBJ2-7 better, so the J call may be wrong. The CDR3 spans 17 residues. Germline V gene lookup returns CDR1 SNHLY and CDR2 FYNNEI. CDR3 nucleotides: TGTGCCAGCAGTGGGACCCTAGGATGGACTGACACCTACGAGCAGTACTTC. Translation gives CASSGTLGWTDTYEQYF.